This TCR beta chain stems from a study of blood T cell repertoires in COVID-19. The overall study: Whether acute or convalescent, the COVID-19 samples came from the United States, Italy and Spain. The analysed material was cDNA or gDNA that came from T cells, B-cell-depleted T cells, or PBMCs.

Across 20 to 25 US areas, participants ranged in age from about 18 to 100 years. Cohort placement rested on clinical history that participants reported themselves. Using immunoSEQ multiplex PCR, the repertoire was profiled, and TCRdb retains in-frame clones only, with some absent. Seen here are approximately 490,000 clones, 87% observed once, and the top ten hold 0.7%. CDR1 and CDR2 from the germline V gene are GTSNPN and SVGIG (reference sequence). This CDR3 has 15 residues. V shed 3 bases, J shed 5 bases, and the junction held 11 bases outside the gene matches. Sequenced: PBMCs or T cells enriched from blood (not recorded which). The TCR was taken from a woman younger than 35 who had recovered from COVID-19. The chain carries TRBV30 and TRBJ1-1; 8 bases match TRBD1. The CDR3 region is CAWRPTGQGRTEAFF. The CDR3 DNA is TGTGCCTGGAGGCCTACCGGACAGGGTCGAACTGAAGCTTTCTTT.